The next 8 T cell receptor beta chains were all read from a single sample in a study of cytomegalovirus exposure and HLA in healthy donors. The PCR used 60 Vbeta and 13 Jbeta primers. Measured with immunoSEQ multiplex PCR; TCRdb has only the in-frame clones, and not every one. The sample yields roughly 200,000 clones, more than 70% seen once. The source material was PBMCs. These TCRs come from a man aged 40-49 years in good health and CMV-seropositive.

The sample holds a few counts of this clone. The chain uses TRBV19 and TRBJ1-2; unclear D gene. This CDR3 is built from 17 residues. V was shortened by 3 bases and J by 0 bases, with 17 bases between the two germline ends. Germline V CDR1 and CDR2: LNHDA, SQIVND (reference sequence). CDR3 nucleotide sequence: TGTGCCAGTAGTATGGGCCGGATCCCCTTAACTAACTATGGCTACACCTTC. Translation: CASSMGRIPLTNYGYTF.

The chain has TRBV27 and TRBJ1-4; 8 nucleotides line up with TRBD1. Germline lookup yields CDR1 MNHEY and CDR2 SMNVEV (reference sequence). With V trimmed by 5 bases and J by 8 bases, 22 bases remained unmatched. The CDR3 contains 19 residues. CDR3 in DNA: TGTGCCAGCAGTCCACGGACAGGGCCTACCCGGGCCCCCGGCGAAAAACTGTTTTTT. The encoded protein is CASSPRTGPTRAPGEKLFF.

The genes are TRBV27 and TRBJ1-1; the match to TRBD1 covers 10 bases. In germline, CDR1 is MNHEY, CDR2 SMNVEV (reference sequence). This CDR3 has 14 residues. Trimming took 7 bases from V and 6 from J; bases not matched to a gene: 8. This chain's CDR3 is CASTPTGGIAEAFF. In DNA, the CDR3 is TGTGCCAGCACTCCGACAGGGGGCATTGCTGAAGCTTTCTTT.

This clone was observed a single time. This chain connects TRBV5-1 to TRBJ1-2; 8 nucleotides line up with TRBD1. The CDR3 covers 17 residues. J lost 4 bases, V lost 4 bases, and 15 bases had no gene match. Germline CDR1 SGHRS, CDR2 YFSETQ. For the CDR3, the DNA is TGCGCCAGCAGCCCAGGACAGGGAGCGTCCTCTCCCTATGGCTACACCTTC. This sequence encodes CASSPGQGASSPYGYTF.

CDR3 nucleotide sequence: TGTGCCATCAGTTCAGGGGTCGCCGGGGAGCTGTTTTTT. Residues: CAISSGVAGELFF. This chain links TRBV10-3 with TRBJ2-2; possibly TRBD1 for D (6 bases). Trimming shortened V by 5 bases and J by 6 bases, and 10 bases separated the two germline ends. This CDR3 spans 13 amino acids. The germline CDR1 and CDR2 sequences are ENHRY and SYGVKD.

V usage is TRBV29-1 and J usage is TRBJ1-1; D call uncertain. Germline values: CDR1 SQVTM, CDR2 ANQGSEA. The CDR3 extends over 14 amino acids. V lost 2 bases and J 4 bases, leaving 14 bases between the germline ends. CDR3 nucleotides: TGCAGCGTTGAATCGAGCGGGAGAGGCACTGAAGCTTTCTTT. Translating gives CSVESSGRGTEAFF. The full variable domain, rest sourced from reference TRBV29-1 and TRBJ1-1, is SAVISQKPSRDICQRGTSLTIQCQVDSQVTMMFWYRQQPGQSLTLIATANQGSEATYESGFVIDKFPISRPNLTFSTLTVSNMSPEDSSIYLCSVESSGRGTEAFFGQGTRLTVV.

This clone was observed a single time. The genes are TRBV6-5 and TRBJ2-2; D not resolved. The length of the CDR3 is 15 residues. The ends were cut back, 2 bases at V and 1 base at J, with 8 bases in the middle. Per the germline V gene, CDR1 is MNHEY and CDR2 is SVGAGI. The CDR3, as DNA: TGTGCCAGCAGTTACGAGTCAGGGAACACCGGGGAGCTGTTTTTT. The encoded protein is CASSYESGNTGELFF.

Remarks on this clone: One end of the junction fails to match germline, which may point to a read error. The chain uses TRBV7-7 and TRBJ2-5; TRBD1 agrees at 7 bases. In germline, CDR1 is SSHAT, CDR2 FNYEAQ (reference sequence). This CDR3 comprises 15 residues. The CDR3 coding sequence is TGTGCTAGCAGCCGGGGTTTTGCAGGGGGAGAGACCCAGTACTTC. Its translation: CASSRGFAGGETQYF.